This T cell receptor beta chain was sequenced during a study of shared clonotypes between healthy human individuals. The protocol was immunoSEQ multiplex PCR, while the TCRdb copy is restricted to in-frame clones and leaves out a portion. The sample shows millions of clones, 85% to 95% of them seen only once. The V gene's germline CDR1 is SGHAT and CDR2 FQNNGV. CDR3 length equals 14 residues. V lost 7 bases to trimming and J lost 6 bases, with 19 bases between them. The genes are TRBV11-2 and TRBJ2-7; the D is unclear. The sequence was obtained from a man aged 18 to 30 in good health. The sample consisted of naive CD4+ T cells sorted from blood. Subset here: CD45RA+ positively selected. This chain's CDR3 is CASNEEIVGGEQYF. DNA of the CDR3: TGTGCCAGCAACGAAGAAATAGTCGGTGGCGAGCAGTACTTC.